This is a list of T cell receptor beta chains from one sample in a study of blood T cell repertoires in COVID-19. Libraries were prepared by immunoSEQ multiplex PCR; TCRdb keeps only in-frame clonotypes and omits some of them. Of some 65,000 clones in the sample, around 93% are singletons; the top ten hold 2.5% to 3%. Sequenced sample: peripheral blood. Receptors were obtained from an older man with active COVID-19. Both conserved end residues are part of each CDR3. A D gene is named only where the DNA matches it firmly. Clone size is given for some rows only: seen once, a few or many times, or a class if the clone is expanded.

j_call,d_call,v_call,clone_size,cdr3_aa,cdr3_nt
TRBJ1-1,-,TRBV5-5,-,CASTRQSGLVGTEAFF,TGTGCCAGCACCCGCCAGTCAGGTCTTGTCGGCACTGAAGCTTTCTTT
TRBJ2-2,-,TRBV7-3,-,CASSLRGINTGELFF,TGTGCCAGCAGCTTAAGAGGAATAAACACCGGGGAGCTGTTTTTT
TRBJ2-1,TRBD2,TRBV7-2,once,CASSRPTSGSSSYNEQFF,TGTGCCAGCAGCCGCCCGACTAGCGGGTCAAGCTCCTACAATGAGCAGTTCTTC
TRBJ2-6,TRBD1,TRBV5-1,-,CASSLGGTGASGANVLTF,TGCGCCAGCAGCTTGGGCGGGACAGGGGCCTCTGGGGCCAACGTCCTGACTTTC
TRBJ2-7,-,TRBV9,once,CASRGEASYEQYF,TGTGCCAGCCGAGGTGAGGCCTCCTACGAGCAGTACTTC
TRBJ1-3,-,TRBV12-3/TRBV12-4,-,CASSATGGNTIYF,TGTGCCAGCAGTGCTACAGGGGGAAACACCATATATTTT
TRBJ2-5,-,TRBV3-1/TRBV3-2,-,CASGSSVGETQYF,TGTGCCAGCGGATCTAGCGTGGGAGAGACCCAGTACTTC
TRBJ1-1,-,TRBV12-3/TRBV12-4,once,CASTGRGNTEAFF,TGTGCCAGCACCGGGCGGGGGAACACTGAAGCTTTCTTT
TRBJ2-1,TRBD2,TRBV9,-,CASSSPWEGNYNEQFF,TGTGCCAGCAGCTCTCCCTGGGAGGGGAACTACAATGAGCAGTTCTTC
TRBJ2-2,-,TRBV10-3,-,CAISLQGSNTGELFF,TGTGCCATCAGCCTCCAGGGATCCAACACCGGGGAGCTGTTTTTT
TRBJ1-6,TRBD1,TRBV29-1,-,CSVRDRDYNSPLHF,TGCAGCGTTCGGGACAGGGACTATAATTCACCCCTCCACTTT
TRBJ1-5,TRBD1,TRBV5-6,-,CASSNSGGINQPQHF,TGTGCCAGCAGCAACTCAGGGGGGATCAATCAGCCCCAGCATTTT
TRBJ2-2,-,TRBV6-4,few,CASSSGVSTGELFF,TGTGCCAGCAGCTCAGGGGTCAGCACCGGGGAGCTGTTTTTT
TRBJ2-7,-,TRBV10-3,-,CAISEYGAEQYF,TGTGCCATCAGTGAGTATGGGGCTGAGCAGTACTTC
TRBJ2-3,TRBD2,TRBV27,-,CASRGLAGGTDTQYF,TGTGCCAGCCGGGGACTAGCGGGGGGCACAGATACGCAGTATTTT
TRBJ2-1,TRBD2,TRBV7-2,-,CASSRTSEPYNEQFF,TGTGCCAGCAGCCGGACTAGCGAACCTTACAATGAGCAGTTCTTC
TRBJ1-3,-,TRBV25-1,-,CASSTGFSGNTIYF,TGTGCCAGCAGTACAGGGTTTTCTGGAAACACCATATATTTT
TRBJ1-5,-,TRBV3-1/TRBV3-2,-,CASSQGTGINQPQHF,TGTGCCAGCAGCCAAGGAACAGGGATCAATCAGCCCCAGCATTTT
TRBJ1-3,-,TRBV19,-,CASSQSGSGNTIYF,TGTGCCAGTAGTCAATCGGGGTCTGGAAACACCATATATTTT
TRBJ1-2,-,TRBV20-1,once,CSASPNYGYTF,TGCAGTGCTAGTCCAAACTATGGCTACACCTTC
TRBJ2-3,TRBD2,TRBV7-7,-,CASSSASGGRTDTQYF,TGTGCCAGCAGTTCCGCTAGCGGGGGGCGCACAGATACGCAGTATTTT
TRBJ2-3,TRBD2,TRBV7-2,-,CASSSDLAGGGTSTDTQYF,TGTGCCAGCAGCTCGGATCTAGCGGGGGGGGGAACTAGCACAGATACGCAGTATTTT
TRBJ2-1,-,TRBV11-2,-,CASSLPGKKNNEQFF,TGTGCCAGCAGCTTACCAGGGAAGAAGAACAATGAGCAGTTCTTC
TRBJ2-2,TRBD1,TRBV5-6,-,CASSFGTGNTGELFF,TGTGCCAGCAGCTTCGGGACAGGGAACACCGGGGAGCTGTTTTTT
TRBJ2-5,TRBD2,TRBV9,-,CASSASGASFQETQYF,TGTGCCAGCAGCGCTAGCGGGGCCTCGTTCCAAGAGACCCAGTACTTC
TRBJ2-1,-,TRBV18,-,CASSPESSYNEQFF,TGTGCCAGCTCACCAGAGAGCTCCTACAATGAGCAGTTCTTC
TRBJ1-5,-,TRBV19,few,CASSIVGGLSNQPQHF,TGTGCCAGTAGTATAGTGGGAGGGTTAAGCAATCAGCCCCAGCATTTT
TRBJ2-3,-,TRBV4-1,-,CASSQDRDTLQYF,TGCGCCAGCAGCCAAGATCGGGACACTCTCCAGTATTTT
TRBJ2-6,-,TRBV5-5,-,CASSFSGAGANVLTF,TGTGCCAGCAGCTTTTCAGGGGCTGGGGCCAACGTCCTGACTTTC
TRBJ2-1,TRBD2,TRBV3-1/TRBV3-2,-,CASSRGGDYNEQFF,TGTGCCAGCAGCCGCGGGGGGGACTACAATGAGCAGTTCTTC
TRBJ1-6,TRBD1,TRBV19,-,CASREMMGQSSYNSPLHF,TGTGCCAGTAGGGAAATGATGGGACAGAGCTCCTATAATTCACCCCTCCACTTT
TRBJ2-1,-,TRBV7-2,-,CASSSTTVYNEQFF,TGTGCCAGCAGCTCAACGACAGTCTACAATGAGCAGTTCTTC